This entry lists 6 T cell receptor beta chains sequenced from one sample in a study of T-cell memory formation after mild COVID-19. MiXCR, applied by TCRdb to the 5' RACE reads, yields one record per CDR3 protein. The sample holds 450,000 to 650,000 distinct CDR3 sequences, roughly 20% seen once. Sequenced sample: PBMCs or a T cell subset sorted from them (not recorded which). Source of these receptors: an adult woman who had mild COVID-19 (a few samples of this study predate the infection). Cell type and time point are not known.

The rearrangement links TRBV5-1 to TRBJ1-4, with D possibly TRBD1 on 5 matching bases. The CDR3 has 16 amino acids. CDR1 is SGHRS and CDR2 is YFSETQ in the germline V gene. Trimming stripped 6 bases from V and 0 bases from J, with 15 bases between. CDR3 sequence: CASTRGVDATNEKLFF. DNA for the CDR3: TGCGCCAGCACGCGGGGGGTAGACGCAACTAATGAAAAACTGTTTTTT.

This clonotype was detected a few times. This sequence joins TRBV9 and TRBJ1-5; 10 bases are shared with TRBD1. Looked up from germline, CDR1 is SGDLS and CDR2 is YYNGEE. CDR3 size: 16 residues. After removal of 4 bases from V and 0 bases from J, the junction contained 4 bases not matched to a gene. CDR3 sequence reads: CASSSGTGDSNQPQHF. The DNA for the CDR3 is TGTGCCAGCAGCTCGGGGACAGGGGATAGCAATCAGCCCCAGCATTTT.

This clonotype was detected many times. The chain combines TRBV4-3 with TRBJ2-7; D is uncertain. The germline V and J ends were trimmed by 0 bases and 3 bases, with 9 bases remaining between them. From germline, CDR1 is LGHNA and CDR2 YSLEER. CDR3 length: 14 residues. The CDR3 here is CASSQDGWDYEQYF. Here the CDR3 DNA reads TGCGCCAGCAGCCAAGATGGGTGGGACTACGAGCAGTACTTC.

The sample holds many counts of this clonotype. The CDR3 nucleotides read TGTGCCAGCAGCAGGACTAGCCCCGTGGTTTTCGGTGAGCAGTTCTTC. This gives the protein CASSRTSPVVFGEQFF. This rearrangement joins TRBV5-5 to TRBJ2-1; 8 bases map to TRBD2. Germline lookup yields CDR1 SGHKS and CDR2 YYEKEE (reference sequence). The CDR3 has 16 amino acids. Trimming cost V 4 bases and J 9 bases; bases outside gene matches: 15.

The chain employs TRBV4-1 and TRBJ2-2; unclear D gene. Germline V lookup: CDR1 MGHRA, CDR2 YSYEKL. The CDR3 spans 14 residues. V was shortened by 2 bases and J by 1 base, with 5 bases between the two germline ends. The CDR3 is CASSQWENTGELFF. The CDR3 region has the DNA TGCGCCAGCAGCCAATGGGAGAACACCGGGGAGCTGTTTTTT.

This clonotype has a handful of counts. V usage is TRBV10-3 and J usage is TRBJ1-2; D is possibly TRBD1 (5 bases). Germline CDR1 is ENHRY and CDR2 is SYGVKD. Deletions cut 4 bases from V and 8 bases from J, with 14 bases between. The CDR3 has 13 amino acids. For the CDR3, the DNA is TGTGCCATCAGTGGGGGCGAATCCCCGGGCTACACCTTC. Its translation: CAISGGESPGYTF.